This T cell receptor (beta chain) appears in the sequencing data of a study of T cells after yellow fever vaccination. Study overall: Preparing low-cell-number fractions relied on SMART-Seq v4 Ultra Low Input.

Study-wide points: Few clonotypes appeared in both CD4 and CD8 compartments. Boosting was followed by the reappearance of most primary-vaccination clones (approximately 95% CD4, 70% to 90% CD8).

TCRdb analysed the 5' RACE reads with MiXCR anew, one entry per CDR3 protein. This sample has under 700,000 distinct CDR3 sequences, with approximately 16% found just once. This clonotype has a count of ten or more. Its target is not known. This CDR3 spans 12 amino acids. V dropped 5 bases and J dropped 4 bases, with 7 bases sitting between them. CDR1 and CDR2 from the germline V gene are SEHNR and FQNEAQ (reference sequence). The input for sequencing was PBMCs, taken less than 6 days after the first yellow fever vaccination. This TCR was recovered from a young man who received the YFV17D yellow fever vaccine. The chain combines TRBV7-9 with TRBJ2-3; D uncertain. The CDR3 is CASSRESDTQYF. CDR3 nucleotide sequence: TGTGCCAGCAGCCGCGAGTCAGATACGCAGTATTTT.